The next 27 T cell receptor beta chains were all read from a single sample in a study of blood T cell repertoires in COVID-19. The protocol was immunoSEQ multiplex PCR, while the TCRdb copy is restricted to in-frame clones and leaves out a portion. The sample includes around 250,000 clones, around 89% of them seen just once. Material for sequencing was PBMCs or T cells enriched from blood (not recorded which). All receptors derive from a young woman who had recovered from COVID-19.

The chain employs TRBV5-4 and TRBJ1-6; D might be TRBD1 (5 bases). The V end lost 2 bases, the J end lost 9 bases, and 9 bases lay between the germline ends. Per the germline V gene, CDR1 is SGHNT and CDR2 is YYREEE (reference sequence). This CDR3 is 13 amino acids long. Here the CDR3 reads CASSFDSPSPLHF. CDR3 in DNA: TGTGCCAGCAGCTTCGACAGCCCTTCACCCCTCCACTTT. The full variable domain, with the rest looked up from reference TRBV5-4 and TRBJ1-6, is ETGVTQSPTHLIKTRGQQVTLRCSSQSGHNTVSWYQQALGQGPQFIFQYYREEENGRGNFPPRFSGLQFPNYSSELNVNALELDDSALYLCASSFDSPSPLHFGNGTRLTVT.

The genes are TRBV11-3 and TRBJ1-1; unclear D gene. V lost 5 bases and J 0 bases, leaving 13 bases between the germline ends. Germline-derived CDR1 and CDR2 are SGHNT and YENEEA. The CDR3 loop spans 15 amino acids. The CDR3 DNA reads TGTGCCAGCAGCCCAGGTGGGCCCTTGAACACTGAAGCTTTCTTT. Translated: CASSPGGPLNTEAFF.

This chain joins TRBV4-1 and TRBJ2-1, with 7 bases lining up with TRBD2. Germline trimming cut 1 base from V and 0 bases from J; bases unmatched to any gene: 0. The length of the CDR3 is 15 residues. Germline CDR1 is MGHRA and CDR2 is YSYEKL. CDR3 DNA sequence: TGCGCCAGCAGCCAAGGCGGGAGCTCCTACAATGAGCAGTTCTTC. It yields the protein CASSQGGSSYNEQFF.

CDR3 in amino acids: CASSYAGGLYEQYF. The CDR3 DNA is TGTGCCAGCAGTTATGCAGGGGGTCTCTACGAGCAGTACTTC. V usage is TRBV6-2 or TRBV6-3 and J usage is TRBJ2-7; 7 nucleotides agree with TRBD1. The germline gives CDR1 MNHEY, CDR2 SVGEGT. J lost 3 bases, V lost 3 bases, and 5 bases had no gene match. CDR3 length: 14 residues.

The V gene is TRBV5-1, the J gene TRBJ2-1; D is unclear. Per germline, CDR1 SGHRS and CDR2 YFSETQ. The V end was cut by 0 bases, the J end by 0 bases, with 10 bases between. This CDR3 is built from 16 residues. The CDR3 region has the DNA TGCGCCAGCAGCTTGGAGAGCGTTAGCTCCTACAATGAGCAGTTCTTC. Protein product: CASSLESVSSYNEQFF.

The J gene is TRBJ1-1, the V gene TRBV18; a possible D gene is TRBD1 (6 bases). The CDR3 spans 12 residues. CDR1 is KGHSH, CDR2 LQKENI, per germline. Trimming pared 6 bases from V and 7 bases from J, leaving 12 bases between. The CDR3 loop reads CASSPDRIEAFF. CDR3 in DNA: TGTGCCAGCTCCCCGGACAGAATTGAAGCTTTCTTT.

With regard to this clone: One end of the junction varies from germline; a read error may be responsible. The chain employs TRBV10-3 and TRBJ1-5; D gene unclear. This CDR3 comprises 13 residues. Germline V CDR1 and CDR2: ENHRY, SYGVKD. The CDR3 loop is CATSVDSNQPQHF. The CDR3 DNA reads TGTGCCACCAGTGTAGATAGCAATCAGCCCCAGCATTTT.

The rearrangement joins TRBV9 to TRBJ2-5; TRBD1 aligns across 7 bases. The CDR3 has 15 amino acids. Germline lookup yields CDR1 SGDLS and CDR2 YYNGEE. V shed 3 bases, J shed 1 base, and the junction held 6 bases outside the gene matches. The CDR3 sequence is CASSGMTGIQETQYF. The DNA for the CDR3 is TGTGCCAGCAGCGGCATGACAGGGATCCAAGAGACCCAGTACTTC. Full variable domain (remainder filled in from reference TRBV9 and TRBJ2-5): DSGVTQTPKHLITATGQRVTLRCSPRSGDLSVYWYQQSLDQGLQFLIQYYNGEERAKGNILERFSAQQFPDLHSELNLSSLELGDSALYFCASSGMTGIQETQYFGPGTRLLVL.

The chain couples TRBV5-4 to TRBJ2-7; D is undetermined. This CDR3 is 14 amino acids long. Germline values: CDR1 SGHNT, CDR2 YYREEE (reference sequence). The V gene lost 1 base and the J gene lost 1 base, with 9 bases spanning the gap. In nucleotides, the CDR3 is TGTGCCAGCAGCTTGCCTCGGGTATCCTACGAGCAGTACTTC. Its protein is CASSLPRVSYEQYF. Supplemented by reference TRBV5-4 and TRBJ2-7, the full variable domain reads ETGVTQSPTHLIKTRGQQVTLRCSSQSGHNTVSWYQQALGQGPQFIFQYYREEENGRGNFPPRFSGLQFPNYSSELNVNALELDDSALYLCASSLPRVSYEQYFGPGTRLTVT.

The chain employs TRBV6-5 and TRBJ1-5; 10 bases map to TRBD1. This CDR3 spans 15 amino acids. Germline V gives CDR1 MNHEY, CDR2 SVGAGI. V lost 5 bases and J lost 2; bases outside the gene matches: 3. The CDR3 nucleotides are TGTGCCAGCAGTCGTGGGACAGGGGGCAATCAGCCCCAGCATTTT. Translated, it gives CASSRGTGGNQPQHF.

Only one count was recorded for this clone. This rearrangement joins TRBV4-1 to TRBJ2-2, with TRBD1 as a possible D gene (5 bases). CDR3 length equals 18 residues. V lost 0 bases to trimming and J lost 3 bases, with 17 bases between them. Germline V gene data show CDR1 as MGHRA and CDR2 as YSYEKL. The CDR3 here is CASSQESQGSDYTGELFF. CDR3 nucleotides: TGCGCCAGCAGCCAAGAATCCCAGGGCTCCGATTACACCGGGGAGCTGTTTTTT.

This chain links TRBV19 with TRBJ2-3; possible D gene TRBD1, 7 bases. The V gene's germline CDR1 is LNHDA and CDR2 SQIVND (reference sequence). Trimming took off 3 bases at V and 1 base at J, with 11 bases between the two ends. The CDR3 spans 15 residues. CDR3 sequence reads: CASSMGRGGTDTQYF. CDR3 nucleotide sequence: TGTGCCAGTAGTATGGGCAGGGGGGGCACAGATACGCAGTATTTT.

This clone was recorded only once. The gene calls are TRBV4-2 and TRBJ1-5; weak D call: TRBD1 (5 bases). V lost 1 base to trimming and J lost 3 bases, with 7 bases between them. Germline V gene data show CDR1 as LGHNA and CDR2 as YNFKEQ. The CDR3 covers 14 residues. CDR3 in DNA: TGTGCCAGCAGCCAAGGACAGATCAATCAGCCCCAGCATTTT. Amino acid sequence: CASSQGQINQPQHF.

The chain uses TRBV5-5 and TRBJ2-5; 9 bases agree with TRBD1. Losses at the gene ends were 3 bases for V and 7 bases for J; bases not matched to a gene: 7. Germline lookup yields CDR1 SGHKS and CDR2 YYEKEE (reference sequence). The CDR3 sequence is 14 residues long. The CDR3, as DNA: TGTGCCAGCAGCTCAAGGACAGGGGAAGCGACCCAGTACTTC. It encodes CASSSRTGEATQYF.

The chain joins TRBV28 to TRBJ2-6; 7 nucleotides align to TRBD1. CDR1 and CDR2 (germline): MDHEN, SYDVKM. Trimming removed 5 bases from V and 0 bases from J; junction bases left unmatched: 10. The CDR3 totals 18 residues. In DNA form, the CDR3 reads TGTGCCAGCAGTCCGACAGGGTTCTCGCCCTCTGGGGCCAACGTCCTGACTTTC. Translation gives CASSPTGFSPSGANVLTF.

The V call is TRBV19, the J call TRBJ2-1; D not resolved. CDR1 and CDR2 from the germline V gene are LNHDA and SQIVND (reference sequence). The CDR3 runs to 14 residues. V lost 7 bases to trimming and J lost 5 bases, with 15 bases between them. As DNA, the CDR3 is TGTGCCAGTACCCCGGCAGCGTACGACAATGAGCAGTTCTTC. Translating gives CASTPAAYDNEQFF.

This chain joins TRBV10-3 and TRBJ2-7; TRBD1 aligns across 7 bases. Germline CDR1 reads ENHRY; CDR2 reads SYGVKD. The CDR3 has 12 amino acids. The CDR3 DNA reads TGTGCAACTGGGGGACAGTCCTACGAGCAGTACTTC. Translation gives CATGGQSYEQYF.

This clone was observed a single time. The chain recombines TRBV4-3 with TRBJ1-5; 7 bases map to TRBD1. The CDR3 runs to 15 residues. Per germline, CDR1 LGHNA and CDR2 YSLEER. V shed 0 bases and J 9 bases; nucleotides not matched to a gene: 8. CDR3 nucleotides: TGCGCCAGCAGCCAAGACCTACAGGGGTTAGGGCCCCAGCATTTT. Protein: CASSQDLQGLGPQHF.

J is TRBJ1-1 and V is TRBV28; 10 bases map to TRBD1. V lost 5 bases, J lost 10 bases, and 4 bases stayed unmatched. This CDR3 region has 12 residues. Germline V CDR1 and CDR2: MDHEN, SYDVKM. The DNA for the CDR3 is TGTGCCAGCAGTCTCCGGGACAGGGGAGCTTTCTTT. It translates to CASSLRDRGAFF.

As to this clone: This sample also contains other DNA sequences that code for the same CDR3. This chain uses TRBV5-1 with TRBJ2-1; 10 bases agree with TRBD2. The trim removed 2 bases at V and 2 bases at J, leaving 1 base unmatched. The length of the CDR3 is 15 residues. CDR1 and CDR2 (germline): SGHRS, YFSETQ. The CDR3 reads CASSFTSGAYNEQFF. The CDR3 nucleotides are TGCGCCAGCAGCTTCACTAGCGGGGCCTACAATGAGCAGTTCTTC.

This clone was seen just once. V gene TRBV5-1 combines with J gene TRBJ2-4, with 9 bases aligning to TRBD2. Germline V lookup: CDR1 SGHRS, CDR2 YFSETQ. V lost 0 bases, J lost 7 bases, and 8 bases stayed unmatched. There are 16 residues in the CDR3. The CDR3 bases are TGCGCCAGCAGCTTGGCCAGAGCGGGAGGATTCAACATTCAGTACTTC. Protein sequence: CASSLARAGGFNIQYF.

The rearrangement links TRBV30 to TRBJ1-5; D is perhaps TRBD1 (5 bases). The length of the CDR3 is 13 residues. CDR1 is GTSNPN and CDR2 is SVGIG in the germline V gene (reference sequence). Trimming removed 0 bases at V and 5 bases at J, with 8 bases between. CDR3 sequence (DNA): TGTGCCTGGAGTGTAGTAGGGGATCAGCCCCAGCATTTT. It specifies CAWSVVGDQPQHF.

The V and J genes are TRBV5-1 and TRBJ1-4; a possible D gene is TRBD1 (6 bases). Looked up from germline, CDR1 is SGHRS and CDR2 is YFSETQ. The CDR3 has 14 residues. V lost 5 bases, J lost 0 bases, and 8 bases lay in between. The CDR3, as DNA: TGCGCCAGCAGAGAGGGGGCAACTAATGAAAAACTGTTTTTT. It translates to CASREGATNEKLFF.

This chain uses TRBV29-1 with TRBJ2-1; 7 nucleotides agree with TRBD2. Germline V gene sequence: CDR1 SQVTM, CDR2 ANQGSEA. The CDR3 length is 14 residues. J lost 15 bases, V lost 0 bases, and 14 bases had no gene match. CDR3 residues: CSVEEYSGGKFRFF. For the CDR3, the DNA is TGCAGCGTTGAAGAATATTCGGGAGGAAAATTCCGGTTCTTC.

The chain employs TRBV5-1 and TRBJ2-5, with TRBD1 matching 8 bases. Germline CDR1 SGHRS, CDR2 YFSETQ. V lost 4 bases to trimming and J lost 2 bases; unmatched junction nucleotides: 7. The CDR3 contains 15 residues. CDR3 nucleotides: TGCGCCAGCAGCCAGTCAGGGGGCTTGCAAGAGACCCAGTACTTC. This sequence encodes CASSQSGGLQETQYF. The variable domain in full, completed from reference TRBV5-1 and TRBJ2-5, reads KAGVTQTPRYLIKTRGQQVTLSCSPISGHRSVSWYQQTPGQGLQFLFEYFSETQRNKGNFPGRFSGRQFSNSRSEMNVSTLELGDSALYLCASSQSGGLQETQYFGPGTRLLVL.

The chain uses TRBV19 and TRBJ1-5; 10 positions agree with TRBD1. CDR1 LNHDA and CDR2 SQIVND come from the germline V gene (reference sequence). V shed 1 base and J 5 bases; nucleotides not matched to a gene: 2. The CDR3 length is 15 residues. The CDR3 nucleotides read TGTGCCAGTAGTATAGGACAGGGGGCGCATCAGCCCCAGCATTTT. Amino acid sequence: CASSIGQGAHQPQHF.

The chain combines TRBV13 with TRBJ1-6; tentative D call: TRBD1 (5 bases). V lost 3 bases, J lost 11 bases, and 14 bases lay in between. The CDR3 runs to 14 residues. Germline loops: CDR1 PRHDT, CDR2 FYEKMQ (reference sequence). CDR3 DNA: TGTGCCAGCAGCTTGAGGGGAGGACGTGCACCCCTCCACTTT. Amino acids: CASSLRGGRAPLHF.